The 22 T cell receptor beta chains listed next were all sequenced from one sample in a study of CD8 T cells in Susac syndrome. Random hexamers were used to reverse transcribe an amount of about 0.45 to 1 ug RNA. Each CDR3 protein is one row after TCRdb ran MiXCR on the immunoSEQ multiplex PCR reads. This repertoire shows about 100,000 distinct CDR3 sequences, roughly 96% found once; its top ten account for more than 0.3%. The sequenced sample was CD8+ T cells from PBMCs. The origin of the receptors is a human donor with Susac syndrome.

This clonotype has just one count. The chain is built from TRBV5-1 and TRBJ2-5, with TRBD2 matching 14 bases. This CDR3 is built from 17 residues. V lost 4 bases and J lost 4; bases outside the gene matches: 9. Germline values: CDR1 SGHRS, CDR2 YFSETQ. The CDR3 protein is CASSQAGLAGVGETQYF. For the CDR3, the DNA is TGCGCCAGCAGCCAAGCGGGACTAGCGGGAGTTGGAGAGACCCAGTACTTC.

This chain uses TRBV20-1 with TRBJ1-2; possible D gene TRBD1, 5 bases. V shed 5 bases and J shed 2 bases, with 9 bases lying between them. Germline assignment: CDR1 DFQATT and CDR2 SNEGSKA (reference sequence). The CDR3 totals 12 residues. The chain's CDR3 is CSASQGNYGYTF. CDR3 nucleotides: TGCAGTGCTTCCCAGGGAAACTATGGCTACACCTTC.

This rearrangement joins TRBV20-1 to TRBJ1-2, with D possibly matching TRBD1 (6 bases). The CDR3 runs to 14 residues. V was pared by 0 bases and J by 4 bases, with 12 bases between. Germline assignment: CDR1 DFQATT and CDR2 SNEGSKA (reference sequence). CDR3 sequence (DNA): TGCAGTGCTAGAGATCCTGGGGGCGTCTATGGCTACACCTTC. Protein product: CSARDPGGVYGYTF.

This sequence joins TRBV23-1 and TRBJ1-6, with 10 nucleotides matching TRBD1. TRBV23-1 is an open reading frame whose function is uncertain. V lost 1 base, J lost 8 bases, and 5 bases stayed unmatched. The CDR3 length is 16 residues. CDR3 protein: CASSQWDRGAHSPLHF. CDR3 nucleotide sequence: TGCGCCAGCAGTCAATGGGACAGGGGAGCCCATTCACCCCTCCACTTT.

This clonotype has only one observation. This chain joins TRBV4-1 and TRBJ2-2; no clear D gene. Per germline, CDR1 MGHRA and CDR2 YSYEKL. V lost 8 bases and J 0 bases, leaving 7 bases between the germline ends. The CDR3 runs to 13 residues. The CDR3 DNA is TGCGCCAGCTTAAGCCCGAACACCGGGGAGCTGTTTTTT. Translated, it gives CASLSPNTGELFF.

V gene TRBV20-1 combines with J gene TRBJ1-2, with unresolved D. The CDR3 totals 12 residues. Trimming removed 3 bases at V and 3 bases at J, with 8 bases between. Germline lookup yields CDR1 DFQATT and CDR2 SNEGSKA (reference sequence). In nucleotides, the CDR3 is TGCAGTGCTAGGCCCACTGACTATGGCTACACCTTC. It encodes CSARPTDYGYTF.

V is TRBV28 and J is TRBJ2-4; D unclear. Germline CDR1 MDHEN, CDR2 SYDVKM. V was clipped by 2 bases and J by 9 bases, with 11 bases between them. CDR3 size: 13 residues. Here the CDR3 reads CASSLPGVGIQYF. The CDR3 nucleotides read TGTGCCAGCAGTTTACCTGGGGTGGGCATTCAGTACTTC.

The genes are TRBV12-3 or TRBV12-4 and TRBJ1-2; 7 positions agree with TRBD1. V was clipped by 6 bases and J by 1 base; unmatched bases: 5. The CDR3 contains 14 residues. This CDR3 reads CASSMDRLNYGYTF. The CDR3 region has the DNA TGTGCCAGCAGCATGGACAGGCTTAACTATGGCTACACCTTC.

J is TRBJ2-7 and V is TRBV20-1; 9 nucleotides agree with TRBD1. J lost 2 bases, V lost 6 bases, and 11 bases had no gene match. The germline V gene has CDR1 DFQATT and CDR2 SNEGSKA (reference sequence). This CDR3 has 15 residues. This CDR3 is CSAKPIGTGTYEQYF. DNA for the CDR3: TGCAGTGCCAAACCCATCGGGACAGGGACCTACGAGCAGTACTTC.

This chain connects TRBV20-1 to TRBJ2-7, with D possibly matching TRBD2 (5 bases). CDR1 DFQATT and CDR2 SNEGSKA come from the germline V gene (reference sequence). This CDR3 is built from 14 residues. The germline V and J ends were trimmed by 5 bases and 3 bases, with 17 bases remaining between them. CDR3 bases: TGCAGTGCTTGGGAACACAAGAGCGGCTACGAGCAGTACTTC. Protein product: CSAWEHKSGYEQYF.

This chain connects TRBV3-1 to TRBJ2-7; perhaps TRBD1 as D (6 bases). The ends were cut back, 3 bases at V and 6 bases at J, with 15 bases in the middle. This CDR3 has 14 residues. Looked up from germline, CDR1 is LGHDT and CDR2 is YNNKEL (reference sequence). CDR3 amino acids: CASSQATGLGEQYF. CDR3 coding DNA: TGTGCCAGCAGCCAGGCCACAGGGTTGGGCGAGCAGTACTTC.

The genes are TRBV7-9 and TRBJ1-1, with 9 nucleotides matching TRBD1. The CDR3 is 15 amino acids. Losses at the gene ends were 5 bases for V and 5 bases for J; bases not matched to a gene: 9. Germline V gene data show CDR1 as SEHNR and CDR2 as FQNEAQ (reference sequence). The CDR3 nucleotides are TGTGCCAGCAGCGGGGCGGACAGGGGTCGGACTGAAGCTTTCTTT. Protein: CASSGADRGRTEAFF.

This chain links TRBV24-1 with TRBJ2-1; D call uncertain. The CDR3 extends over 13 amino acids. The V and J ends lost 3 bases and 6 bases respectively, with 8 bases between them. Germline V CDR1 and CDR2: KGHDR, SFDVKD. This chain's CDR3 is CATSDRLTNEQFF. The DNA of the CDR3 is TGTGCCACCAGTGATAGGTTAACCAATGAGCAGTTCTTC.

The J gene is TRBJ2-3, the V gene TRBV23-1; 13 bases are a match to TRBD2. TRBV23-1 carries the ORF label, with uncertain function. There are 17 residues in the CDR3. Losses at the gene ends were 4 bases for V and 2 bases for J; bases not matched to a gene: 6. The CDR3 spells CASSPGTSGAHTDTQYF. The CDR3 DNA sequence: TGCGCCAGCAGTCCTGGGACTAGCGGGGCGCACACAGATACGCAGTATTTT.

This chain joins TRBV4-1 and TRBJ2-7; the D gene is possibly TRBD2 (7 bases). From germline, CDR1 is MGHRA and CDR2 YSYEKL. Trimming removed 2 bases at V and 7 bases at J, with 21 bases between. This CDR3 has 16 residues. CDR3 sequence (DNA): TGCGCCAGCAGCCAAATGGGAGGGGACACAGTGAGTGAGCAGTACTTC. It specifies CASSQMGGDTVSEQYF.

V usage is TRBV15 and J usage is TRBJ1-5, with D unresolved. Between the trimmed V and J ends, which lost 0 bases and 6 bases, there was a span of 9 bases. The CDR3 extends over 14 amino acids. The germline V gene encodes CDR1 LNHNV and CDR2 YYDKDF (reference sequence). The CDR3 bases are TGTGCCACCAGCAGAGATACGGCTAGTCAGCCCCAGCATTTT. It specifies CATSRDTASQPQHF.

This sequence joins TRBV6-6 and TRBJ2-5, with TRBD1 identical over 7 bases. V dropped 6 bases and J dropped 5; count of bases not matched to a gene: 9. There are 14 residues in the CDR3. Germline CDR1 reads MNHNY; CDR2 reads SVGAGI (reference sequence). As DNA, the CDR3 is TGTGCCAGCAGAGGTCGACAGGACAGGGAGACCCAGTACTTC. It is translated as CASRGRQDRETQYF.

This clonotype was recorded a few times. The chain couples TRBV2 to TRBJ1-5, with TRBD1 identical over 7 bases. This CDR3 is 13 amino acids long. V lost 9 bases and J lost 1; bases outside the gene matches: 3. Germline lookup yields CDR1 SNHLY and CDR2 FYNNEI. The CDR3 DNA reads as TGTGCCAGTAGGGACAGCAGCAATCAGCCCCAGCATTTT. Translation: CASRDSSNQPQHF. The variable domain in full, with the rest retrieved from reference TRBV2 and TRBJ1-5, is EPEVTQTPSHQVTQMGQEVILRCVPISNHLYFYWYRQILGQKVEFLVSFYNNEISEKSEIFDDQFSVERPDGSNFTLKIRSTKLEDSAMYFCASRDSSNQPQHFGDGTRLSIL.

V is TRBV7-9 and J is TRBJ2-1; TRBD1 agrees at 8 bases. V was pared by 5 bases and J by 8 bases, with 5 bases of the junction left unmatched. Germline V CDR1 and CDR2: SEHNR, FQNEAQ (reference sequence). The CDR3 loop spans 13 amino acids. CDR3 bases: TGTGCCAGCAGCCGGACAGGGCCCGATGAGCAGTTCTTC. This sequence encodes CASSRTGPDEQFF.

The chain joins TRBV5-1 to TRBJ1-2; D is unclear. The CDR3 spans 14 residues. V was trimmed by 5 bases and J by 4 bases, leaving 15 bases between them. The germline V gene encodes CDR1 SGHRS and CDR2 YFSETQ. CDR3 in amino acids: CASSPAGGFYGYTF. For the CDR3, the DNA is TGCGCCAGCAGTCCGGCCGGCGGGTTCTATGGCTACACCTTC.

This clonotype was picked up one time. V and J are TRBV10-2 and TRBJ2-1; no clear D gene. This CDR3 spans 15 amino acids. Trimming cost V 3 bases and J 4 bases, with 13 bases left between them. Germline V gives CDR1 WSHSY, CDR2 SAAADI. The CDR3 loop is CASSEKVLSYNEQFF. The CDR3 DNA follows: TGCGCCAGCAGTGAAAAGGTCCTCAGTTACAATGAGCAGTTCTTC.

This clonotype appeared once. This chain joins TRBV11-1 and TRBJ2-7; D remains unclear. Between the trimmed V and J ends, which lost 6 bases and 2 bases, there was a span of 11 bases. The CDR3 runs 13 residues. Germline values: CDR1 SGHAT, CDR2 FQDESV (reference sequence). The CDR3 loop is CASSHDGAYEQYF. For the CDR3, the DNA is TGTGCCAGCAGTCATGACGGAGCCTACGAGCAGTACTTC.